These 3 T cell receptor beta chains originate from one sample sequenced in a study of shared clonotypes between healthy human individuals. CD8 cells regarded as naive lacked CD45RO, were positively chosen for CCR7, and omitted terminally differentiated effector memory CD45RA+ cells. Profiled with immunoSEQ multiplex PCR; TCRdb holds only in-frame clones, not every one. The sample carries about 2.2 million clones, more than 85% recorded once. Sequenced sample: naive CD8+ T cells from PBMCs. All receptors derive from a man aged 18-30 years in good health. Some clones in this sample may be carry-over from other donors' samples.

The V and J genes are TRBV28 and TRBJ2-7, with a possible D match to TRBD2 (5 bases). The CDR3 covers 15 residues. Germline CDR1 reads MDHEN; CDR2 reads SYDVKM. V was clipped by 6 bases and J by 5 bases, with 20 bases between them. CDR3 amino acids: CASSFPRRTGDEQYF. In DNA form, the CDR3 reads TGTGCCAGCAGCTTCCCCCGTCGGACTGGAGACGAGCAGTACTTC.

This clone has just one count. The J gene is TRBJ1-2, the V gene TRBV5-1; no clear D gene. This CDR3 region has 11 residues. Per the germline V gene, CDR1 is SGHRS and CDR2 is YFSETQ. V was cut by 3 bases and J by 8 bases, with 8 bases left in between. In nucleotides, the CDR3 is TGCGCCAGCAGCTCCAAGGGAGGCTACACCTTC. It yields the protein CASSSKGGYTF.

CDR3 in amino acids: CASSYVSGGVEQYF. CDR3 sequence (DNA): TGTGCCAGCAGTTACGTAAGCGGGGGGGTCGAGCAGTACTTC. The V and J genes are TRBV28 and TRBJ2-7; the match to TRBD2 covers 10 bases. CDR1 is MDHEN, CDR2 SYDVKM, per germline. The J segment lost 6 bases and the V segment lost 4 bases, leaving 6 bases of the junction unmatched. CDR3 length: 14 residues. The whole variable domain, filled in from reference TRBV28 and TRBJ2-7, reads DVKVTQSSRYLVKRTGEKVFLECVQDMDHENMFWYRQDPGLGLRLIYFSYDVKMKEKGDIPEGYSVSREKKERFSLILESASTNQTSMYLCASSYVSGGVEQYFGPGTRLTVT.